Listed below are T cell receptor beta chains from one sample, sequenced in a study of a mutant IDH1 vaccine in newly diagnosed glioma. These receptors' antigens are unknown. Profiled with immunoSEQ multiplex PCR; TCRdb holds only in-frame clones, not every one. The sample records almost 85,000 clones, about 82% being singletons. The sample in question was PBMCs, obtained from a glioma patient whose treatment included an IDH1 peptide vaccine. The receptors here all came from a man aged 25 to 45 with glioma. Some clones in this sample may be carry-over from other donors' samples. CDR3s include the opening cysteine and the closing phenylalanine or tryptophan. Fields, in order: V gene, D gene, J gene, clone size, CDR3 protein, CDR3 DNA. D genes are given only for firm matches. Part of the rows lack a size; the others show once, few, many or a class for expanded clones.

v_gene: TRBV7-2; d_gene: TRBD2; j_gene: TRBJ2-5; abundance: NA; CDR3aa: CASSLALTSEQETQYF; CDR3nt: TGTGCCAGCAGCTTAGCCCTAACTAGCGAACAAGAGACCCAGTACTTC
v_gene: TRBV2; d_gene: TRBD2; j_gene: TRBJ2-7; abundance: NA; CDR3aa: CASSGTRDYEQYF; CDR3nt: TGTGCCAGCAGTGGGACTAGAGACTACGAGCAGTACTTC
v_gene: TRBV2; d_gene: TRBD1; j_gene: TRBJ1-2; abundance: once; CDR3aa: CASSENRGRGYTF; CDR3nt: TGCGCCAGCAGCGAGAACAGGGGACGCGGCTACACCTTC
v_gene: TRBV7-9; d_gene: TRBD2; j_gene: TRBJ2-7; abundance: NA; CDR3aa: CASSLILAGVLEQYF; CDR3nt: TGTGCCAGCAGCTTAATCCTAGCGGGAGTGCTCGAGCAGTACTTC
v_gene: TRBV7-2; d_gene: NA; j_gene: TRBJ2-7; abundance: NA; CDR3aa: CASSLAGSSYEQYF; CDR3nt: TGTGCCAGCAGCTTAGCGGGGAGCTCCTACGAGCAGTACTTC
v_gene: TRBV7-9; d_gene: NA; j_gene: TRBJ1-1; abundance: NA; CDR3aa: CASSFLHRDREAFF; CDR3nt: TGTGCCAGCAGCTTCCTCCATCGAGACCGAGAAGCTTTCTTT
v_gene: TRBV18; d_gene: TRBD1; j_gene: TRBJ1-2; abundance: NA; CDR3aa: CASSPLGTGSRANYGYTF; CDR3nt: TGTGCCAGCTCACCATTGGGGACAGGCTCTCGAGCAAACTATGGCTACACCTTC
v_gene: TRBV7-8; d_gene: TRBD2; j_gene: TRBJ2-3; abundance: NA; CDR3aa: CASSFGGGTDTQYF; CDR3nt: TGTGCCAGCAGCTTTGGGGGGGGAACAGATACGCAGTATTTT
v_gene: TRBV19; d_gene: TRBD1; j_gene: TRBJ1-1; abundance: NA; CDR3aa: CASSITGDLNTEAFF; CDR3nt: TGTGCCAGTAGTATTACAGGGGATTTGAACACTGAAGCTTTCTTT
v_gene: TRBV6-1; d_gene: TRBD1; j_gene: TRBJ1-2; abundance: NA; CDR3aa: CASILGTGVDGYTF; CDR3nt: TGTGCCAGCATCCTCGGGACAGGGGTGGATGGCTACACCTTC
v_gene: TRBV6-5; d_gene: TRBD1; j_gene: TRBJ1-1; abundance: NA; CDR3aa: CASSYSQGAQTEAFF; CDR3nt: TGTGCCAGCAGTTACTCCCAGGGGGCGCAGACTGAAGCTTTCTTT
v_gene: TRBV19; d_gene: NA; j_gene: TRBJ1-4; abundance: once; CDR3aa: CASSMDYVLFF; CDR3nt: TGTGCCAGTAGTATGGACTACGTGCTGTTTTTT
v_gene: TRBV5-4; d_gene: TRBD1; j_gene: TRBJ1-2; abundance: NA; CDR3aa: CASSLNPAGGGYGYTF; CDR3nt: TGTGCCAGCAGCTTGAATCCGGCAGGGGGCGGCTATGGCTACACCTTC
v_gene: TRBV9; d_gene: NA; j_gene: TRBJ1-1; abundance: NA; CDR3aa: CASSAPDIGQLNTEAFF; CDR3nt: TGTGCCAGCAGCGCCCCAGACATTGGACAATTGAACACTGAAGCTTTCTTT
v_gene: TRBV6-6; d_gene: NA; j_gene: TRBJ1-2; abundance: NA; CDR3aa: CASNDYGRDYGYTF; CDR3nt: TGTGCCAGCAACGATTACGGTCGTGACTATGGCTACACCTTC
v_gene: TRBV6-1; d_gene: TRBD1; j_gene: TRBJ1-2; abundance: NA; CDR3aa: CASRSGGDYGYTF; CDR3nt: TGTGCCAGCAGATCAGGGGGCGACTATGGCTACACCTTC
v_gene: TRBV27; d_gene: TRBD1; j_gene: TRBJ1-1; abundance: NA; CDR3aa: CASYTTGGYTEAFF; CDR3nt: TGTGCCAGTTATACGACAGGGGGCTACACTGAAGCTTTCTTT
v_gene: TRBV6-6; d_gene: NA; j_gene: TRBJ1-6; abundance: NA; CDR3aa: CASSYPPTNYNSPLHF; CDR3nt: TGTGCCAGCAGTTACCCTCCTACTAATTATAATTCACCCCTCCACTTT
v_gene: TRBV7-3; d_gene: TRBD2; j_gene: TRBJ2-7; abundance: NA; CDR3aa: CASSSRLAGVHEQYF; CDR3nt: TGTGCCAGCAGCTCCCGACTAGCGGGAGTACACGAGCAGTACTTC
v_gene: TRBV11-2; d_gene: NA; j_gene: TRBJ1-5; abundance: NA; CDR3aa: CASSPGGSRGSTVNQPQHF; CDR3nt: TGTGCCAGCAGCCCGGGGGGGAGTAGGGGCTCAACTGTTAATCAGCCCCAGCATTTT
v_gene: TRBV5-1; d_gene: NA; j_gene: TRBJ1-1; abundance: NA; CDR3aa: CASSPGAGKAFF; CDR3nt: TGCGCCAGCAGCCCGGGGGCCGGGAAAGCTTTCTTT
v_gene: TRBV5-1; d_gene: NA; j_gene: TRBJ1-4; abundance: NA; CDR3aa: CASSLDATNEKLFF; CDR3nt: TGCGCCAGCAGCCTGGATGCAACTAATGAAAAACTGTTTTTT
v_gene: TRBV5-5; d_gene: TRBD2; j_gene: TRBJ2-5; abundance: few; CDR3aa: CASSFRLHGGGETQYF; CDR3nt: TGTGCCAGCAGTTTTCGATTACATGGCGGGGGAGAGACCCAGTACTTC
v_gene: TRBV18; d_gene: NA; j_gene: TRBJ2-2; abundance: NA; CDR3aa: CASSPMQGTNTGELFF; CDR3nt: TGTGCCAGCTCACCAATGCAGGGGACGAACACCGGGGAGCTGTTTTTT